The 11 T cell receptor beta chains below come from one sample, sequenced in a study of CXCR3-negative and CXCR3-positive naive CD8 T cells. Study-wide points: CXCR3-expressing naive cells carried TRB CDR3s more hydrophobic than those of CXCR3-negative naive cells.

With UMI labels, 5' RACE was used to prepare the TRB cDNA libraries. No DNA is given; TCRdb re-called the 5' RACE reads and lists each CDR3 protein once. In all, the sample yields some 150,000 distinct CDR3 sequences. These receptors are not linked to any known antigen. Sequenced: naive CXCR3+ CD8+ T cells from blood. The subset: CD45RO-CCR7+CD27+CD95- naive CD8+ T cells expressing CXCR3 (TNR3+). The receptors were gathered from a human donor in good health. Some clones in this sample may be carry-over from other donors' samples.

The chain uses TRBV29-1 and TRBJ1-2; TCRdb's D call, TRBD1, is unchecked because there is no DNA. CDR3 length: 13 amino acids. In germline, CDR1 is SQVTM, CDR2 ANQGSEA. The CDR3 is CSVDEGAGYGYTF.

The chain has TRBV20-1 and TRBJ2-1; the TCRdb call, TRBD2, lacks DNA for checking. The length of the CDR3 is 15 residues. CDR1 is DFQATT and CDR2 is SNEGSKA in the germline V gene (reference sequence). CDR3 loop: CSARSGTSGSNEQFF.

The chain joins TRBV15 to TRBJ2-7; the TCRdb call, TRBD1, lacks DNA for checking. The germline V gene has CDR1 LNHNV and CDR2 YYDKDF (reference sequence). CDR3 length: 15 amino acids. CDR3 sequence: CATSRGRRGWGEQYF.

The CDR3 sequence is CSVEGSGVADTQYF. This chain uses TRBV29-1 with TRBJ2-3; checking the TCRdb D call of TRBD1 is not possible without DNA. Germline CDR1 reads SQVTM; CDR2 reads ANQGSEA. CDR3 size: 14 residues.

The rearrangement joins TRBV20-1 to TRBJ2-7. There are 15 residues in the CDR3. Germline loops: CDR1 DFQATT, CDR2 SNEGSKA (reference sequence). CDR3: CSARAVGRNIYEQYF.

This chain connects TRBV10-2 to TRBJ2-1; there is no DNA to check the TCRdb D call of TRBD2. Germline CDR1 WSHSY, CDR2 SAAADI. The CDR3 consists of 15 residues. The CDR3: CAAAIGTSGRGEQFF.

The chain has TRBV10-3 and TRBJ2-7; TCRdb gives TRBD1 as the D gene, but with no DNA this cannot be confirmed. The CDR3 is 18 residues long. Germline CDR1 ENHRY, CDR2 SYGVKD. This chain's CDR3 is CAISEAGETGAILGEQYF.

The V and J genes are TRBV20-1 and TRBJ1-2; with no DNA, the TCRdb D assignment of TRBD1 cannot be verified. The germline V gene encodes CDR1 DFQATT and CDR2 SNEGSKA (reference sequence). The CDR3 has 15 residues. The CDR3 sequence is CSAENLQVLNYGYTF.

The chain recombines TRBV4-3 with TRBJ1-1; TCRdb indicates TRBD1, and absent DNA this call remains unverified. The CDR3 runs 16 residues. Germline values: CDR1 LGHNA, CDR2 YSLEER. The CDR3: CASSQDRGQGGTEAFF.

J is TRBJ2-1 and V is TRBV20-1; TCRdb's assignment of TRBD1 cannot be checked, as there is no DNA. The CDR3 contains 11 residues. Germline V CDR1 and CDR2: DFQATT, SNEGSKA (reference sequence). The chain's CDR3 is CSAVQGYEQFF.

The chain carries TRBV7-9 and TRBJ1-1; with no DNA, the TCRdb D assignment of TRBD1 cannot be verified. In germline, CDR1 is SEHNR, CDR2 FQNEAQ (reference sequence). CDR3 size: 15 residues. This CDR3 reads CASSLVARGYTEAFF.